The present TCR beta chain was sequenced within a study of blood T cell repertoires in COVID-19 (TCRdb year 2020). About the investigation overall: Samples covering the acute and convalescent phases of COVID-19 were provided by collaborators in the United States, Italy and Spain. The repertoires were released in a freely available public database intended as a resource for research on the immune response to SARS-CoV-2. The prospective study material was composed of cDNA or gDNA derived from T cells, B-cell-depleted T cells, or PBMCs. Nearly every sample came with metadata listing a de-identified subject ID, COVID-19 status, age in years and sex. Samples came from the ongoing ImmuneRACE study (first 160 participants) plus 1,254 subjects from 6 global collaborators. The dataset comprised deeply sampled blood TCRbeta repertoires from subjects exposed to, actively infected with, or recovered from COVID-19. Where available, HLA class I and class II types were taken from metadata supplied by the sample provider and were not determined by assay-based typing. The research as a whole found: The amount of clinical and demographic metadata varied by source and participant and was provided uncurated.

The immunoSEQ Assay, a bias-controlled multiplex PCR, was used to amplify TCRbeta CDR3 regions from genomic DNA. The original pipeline was this. The number of nucleated cells in each sample was estimated from the amplification of reference gene primers within the assay. To quantify the absolute abundance of each unique TCRbeta CDR3 rearrangement, sequence reads were collapsed and filtered. For each sample, productive Simpson clonality was calculated as the square root of Simpson's diversity index over productive rearrangements. Not all clones reach the TCRdb copy of this immuneACCESS table, which keeps in-frame sequences only. Checked studies attribute under half of the gap to unresolved V genes and leave the rest unexplained. For V, J and clone size, that table is used; D and trimming come from the DNA. This sample gives 200,000 to 250,000 clones in total; roughly 84% of them show up just once. Jointly, the top ten make up about 0.93% of the sample.

Details on this clone: The target of this receptor is not known. The record has no base qualities; no much larger clone is one base away.

The junction shows trimming of 2 bases on V and 7 bases on J, plus 20 bases between the germline ends. The CDR3 contains 17 residues, cysteine and phenylalanine counted. The read is trimmed to its CDR3 DNA, 51 bases read in frame from base 1. CDR1 and CDR2, per the germline V gene, are SNHLY and FYNNEI. Each collaborating institution followed its own protocols to collect whole blood in K2EDTA tubes. For TCRbeta analysis, collaborators shipped samples as frozen whole blood, isolated PBMCs, or DNA extracted from either of those sample types. The receptor was isolated from a man aged 40-49 years with acute or convalescent COVID-19. The sequenced sample consisted of peripheral blood. Recombination joined TRBV2 with TRBJ1-4; the best D guess is TRBD1, with 6 bases matching. CDR3 protein: CASSEPKQGGVSEKLFF. The DNA sequence is TGTGCCAGCAGTGAACCTAAACAAGGGGGGGTTTCTGAAAAACTGTTTTTT.